This T cell receptor (beta chain) was sequenced during a study of brain metastases from non-small cell lung cancer. TCRdb keeps only in-frame clones here, not all; method: immunoSEQ multiplex PCR. The sample contains around 3,100 clones, about four fifths of which appear only once. V lost 5 bases, J lost 3 bases, and 10 bases lay in between. CDR3 length equals 13 residues. This clone came up a few times. This clonotype originated in a donor aged 40 or over with non-small cell lung cancer. The sequenced sample consisted of primary lung tumor tissue. This chain links TRBV12-3 or TRBV12-4 with TRBJ1-2; D not certain. The CDR3 reads CASSPERDYGYTF. CDR3 DNA sequence: TGTGCCAGCAGTCCCGAACGGGACTATGGCTACACCTTC.